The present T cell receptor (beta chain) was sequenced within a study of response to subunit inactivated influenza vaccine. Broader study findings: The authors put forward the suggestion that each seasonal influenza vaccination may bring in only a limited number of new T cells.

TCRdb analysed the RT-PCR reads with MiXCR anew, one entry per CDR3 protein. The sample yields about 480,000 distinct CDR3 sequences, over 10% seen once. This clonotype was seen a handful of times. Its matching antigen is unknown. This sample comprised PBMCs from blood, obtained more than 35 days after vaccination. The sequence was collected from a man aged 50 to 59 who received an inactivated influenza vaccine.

CDR3 region: CASSVGGQEGAQYF. The CDR3 DNA sequence: TGTGCCAGCAGCGTCGGAGGACAGGAAGGGGCCCAGTACTTC. The V gene is TRBV9, the J gene TRBJ2-5, with TRBD1 identical over 7 bases. J gave up 9 bases and V 2 bases, and 10 bases lay outside the gene matches. The CDR3 runs 14 residues. Per the germline V gene, CDR1 is SGDLS and CDR2 is YYNGEE.